The 7 T cell receptor beta chains below were found in one sample sequenced in a study of blood T cell repertoires in COVID-19. Here immunoSEQ multiplex PCR was the method, and the copy in TCRdb shows in-frame clones only, minus some. The top ten hold over 10% of the sample, which has 180,000 or so clones, approximately 83% seen once. Material: PBMCs or T cells enriched from blood (not recorded which). These receptors were obtained from a woman aged 55 to 70 who had recovered from COVID-19.

This clone was seen many times. The chain is built from TRBV27 and TRBJ1-6; 8 nucleotides line up with TRBD1. Germline lookup yields CDR1 MNHEY and CDR2 SMNVEV (reference sequence). The CDR3 has 15 amino acids. V gave up 3 bases and J gave up 10 bases; unmatched junction bases: 8. The CDR3 region is CASSFLRGLRSPLHF. Here the CDR3 DNA reads TGTGCCAGCAGTTTTCTCAGGGGGCTAAGGTCACCCCTCCACTTT.

The V gene is TRBV28, the J gene TRBJ2-2; 9 nucleotides agree with TRBD2. Germline loops: CDR1 MDHEN, CDR2 SYDVKM. V trimming: 5 bases; J trimming: 0 bases; junction bases outside the gene matches: 10. This CDR3 comprises 18 residues. The DNA for the CDR3 is TGTGCCAGCAGTCCTCCGGGACTAGCAGCCTCGAACACCGGGGAGCTGTTTTTT. Translation: CASSPPGLAASNTGELFF.

In its sample, this clone was seen a few times. V gene TRBV9 combines with J gene TRBJ1-3; 8 nucleotides agree with TRBD1. Germline CDR1 reads SGDLS; CDR2 reads YYNGEE. The junction had 8 bases not matched to a gene; V was cut back by 4 bases and J by 2 bases. The CDR3 totals 16 residues. The DNA for the CDR3 is TGTGCCAGCAGCTCTCAGGGGGCGCATCCTGGAAACACCATATATTTT. Protein product: CASSSQGAHPGNTIYF.

The rearrangement links TRBV6-5 to TRBJ1-6; D uncertain. Germline V gives CDR1 MNHEY, CDR2 SVGAGI. V was trimmed by 4 bases and J by 9 bases, leaving 7 bases between them. The CDR3 loop spans 12 amino acids. This CDR3 reads CASSFRTSPLHF. The CDR3 DNA reads TGTGCCAGCAGTTTTAGAACTTCACCCCTCCACTTT.

This chain uses TRBV5-5 with TRBJ2-7, with TRBD1 identical over 7 bases. V shed 3 bases and J 2 bases; nucleotides not matched to a gene: 8. The CDR3 loop spans 15 amino acids. CDR1 is SGHKS, CDR2 YYEKEE, per germline (reference sequence). CDR3 region: CASSSSGTATYEQYF. The CDR3 DNA reads as TGTGCCAGCAGCTCCTCCGGGACAGCGACCTACGAGCAGTACTTC.

This clone was recorded a few times. The chain couples TRBV2 to TRBJ2-2; D remains ambiguous. Trimming took 4 bases from V and 5 from J, leaving 11 bases between them. Germline CDR1 SNHLY, CDR2 FYNNEI. The length of the CDR3 is 14 residues. The chain's CDR3 is CASSADNPTGELFF. CDR3 DNA: TGTGCCAGCAGTGCTGACAACCCTACCGGGGAGCTGTTTTTT.

This sequence joins TRBV19 and TRBJ1-6; 8 positions agree with TRBD1. The CDR3 has 17 residues. V lost 5 bases to trimming and J lost 7 bases; unmatched junction nucleotides: 13. The germline V gene encodes CDR1 LNHDA and CDR2 SQIVND (reference sequence). CDR3 nucleotide sequence: TGTGCCAGTAGTCTTAACTATGGTGGGACAGGAAATTCACCCCTCCACTTT. As protein: CASSLNYGGTGNSPLHF.